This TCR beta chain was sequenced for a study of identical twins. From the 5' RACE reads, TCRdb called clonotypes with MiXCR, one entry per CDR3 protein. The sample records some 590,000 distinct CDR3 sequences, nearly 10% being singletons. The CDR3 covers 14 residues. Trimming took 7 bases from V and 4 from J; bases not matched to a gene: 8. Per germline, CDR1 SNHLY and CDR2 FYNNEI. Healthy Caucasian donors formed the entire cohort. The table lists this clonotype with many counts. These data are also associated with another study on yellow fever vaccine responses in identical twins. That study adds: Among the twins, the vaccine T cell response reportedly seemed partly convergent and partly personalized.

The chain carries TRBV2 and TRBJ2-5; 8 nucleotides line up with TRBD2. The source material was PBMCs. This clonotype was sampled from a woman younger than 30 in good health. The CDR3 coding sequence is TGTGCCAGCAATGACGCGGGGGGTCGAGAGACCCAGTACTTC. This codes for CASNDAGGRETQYF.